The T cell receptor beta chain under discussion was sequenced for a study of OX40 agonist ivuxolimab in advanced cancers. Sequencing used immunoSEQ multiplex PCR; TCRdb keeps in-frame clones, though not all of them. This sample yields some 70,000 clones, of which roughly 80% are seen a single time; under 1.5% belongs to the top ten. General study results and limits: Specificity for antigen went undetermined in the expanded peripheral T cells. Fewer expanded clones were found on average in CD4+ than in CD8+ T cells.

Worth noting for this clone: Its antigen is currently unknown.

Germline V gene data show CDR1 as MNHEY and CDR2 as SVGAGI. The CDR3 contains 11 residues. Trimming left V 7 bases short and J 0 bases short, with 3 bases between. The origin of this receptor is an adult with an advanced solid tumor such as melanoma, head and neck, liver or kidney cancer. Sample: CD4+ or CD8+ T cells sorted from blood, taken in a trial of the OX40 agonist ivuxolimab. The V call is TRBV6-5, the J call TRBJ1-1; no clear D. The CDR3 loop is CASNLNTEAFF. The CDR3, as DNA: TGTGCCAGCAACCTGAACACTGAAGCTTTCTTT.